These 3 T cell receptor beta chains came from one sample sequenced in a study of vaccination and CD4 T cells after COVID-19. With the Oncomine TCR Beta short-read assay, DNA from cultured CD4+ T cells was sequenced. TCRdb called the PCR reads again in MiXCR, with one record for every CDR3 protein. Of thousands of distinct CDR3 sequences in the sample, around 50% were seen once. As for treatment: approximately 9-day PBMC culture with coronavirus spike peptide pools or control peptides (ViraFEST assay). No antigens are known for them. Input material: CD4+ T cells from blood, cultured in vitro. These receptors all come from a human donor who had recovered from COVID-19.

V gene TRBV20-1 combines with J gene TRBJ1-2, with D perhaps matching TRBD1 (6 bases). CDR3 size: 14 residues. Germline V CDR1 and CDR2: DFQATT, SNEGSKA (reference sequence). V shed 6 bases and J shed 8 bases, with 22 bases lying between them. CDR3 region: CSARGTTGSWGYTF. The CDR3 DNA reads TGCAGTGCCAGGGGCACAACAGGGTCTTGGGGCTACACCTTC.

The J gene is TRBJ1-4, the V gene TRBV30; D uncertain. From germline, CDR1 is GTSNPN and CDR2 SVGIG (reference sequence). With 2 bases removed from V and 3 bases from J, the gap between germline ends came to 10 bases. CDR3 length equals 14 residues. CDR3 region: CAWSSWAANEKLFF. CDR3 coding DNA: TGTGCCTGGAGTAGTTGGGCGGCTAATGAAAAACTGTTTTTT.

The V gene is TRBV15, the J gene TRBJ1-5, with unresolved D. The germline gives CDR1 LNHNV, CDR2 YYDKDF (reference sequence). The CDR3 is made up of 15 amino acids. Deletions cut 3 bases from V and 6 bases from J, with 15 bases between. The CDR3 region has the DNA TGTGCCACCAGCAGGACCGGGATAAGCGGTCAGCCCCAGCATTTT. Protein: CATSRTGISGQPQHF.